Listed below are T cell receptor beta chains from one sample, sequenced in a study of blood T cell repertoires in COVID-19. Clones were read by immunoSEQ multiplex PCR, and TCRdb kept only the in-frame ones, dropping some. The profile shows tens of thousands of clones, 87% of them singletons. Sequenced sample: peripheral blood. Every receptor here comes from a human donor in a cohort sampled during active COVID-19. CDR3s leave out the opening cysteine and the closing phenylalanine or tryptophan. Each record gives: clone size, V gene, J gene, CDR3 protein. Rows may omit the clone size; those that give it use once, few, many or a size class.

>-|TRBV19|TRBJ2-2
ASSIDRGGSNTGELF
>-|TRBV6-4|TRBJ2-1
ASAQGRDNEQF
>-|TRBV3-1/TRBV3-2|TRBJ2-3
ASSRKRPTTASGRSTDTQY
>once|TRBV13|TRBJ2-1
ASSPRPHTSGSYNEQF
>few|TRBV5-8|TRBJ2-7
ASSPGQGAGREQY
>once|TRBV18|TRBJ2-5
ASSPPGLVLETQY
>-|TRBV11-2|TRBJ2-7
ASSPLYEQY
>-|TRBV5-1|TRBJ2-7
ASWSGTSGRLDSYEQY
>-|TRBV4-1|TRBJ1-4
ASSQDNGFNEKLF
>-|TRBV11-3|TRBJ2-1
ASSSWTSGNEQF
>once|TRBV12-5|TRBJ1-2
ASGSNSNYGYT
>-|TRBV7-9|TRBJ2-1
ASRWGTSGLEQF
>-|TRBV4-2|TRBJ1-5
ASSQGQGRGNQPQH
>-|TRBV4-2|TRBJ2-7
ASSQGGAGAHEQY
>once|TRBV6-5|TRBJ2-5
ASSYAKAAQETQY
>-|TRBV19|TRBJ1-3
ASSSLNRELSGNTIY
>-|TRBV4-2|TRBJ2-7
ASSPGGQASYEQY
>few|TRBV10-2|TRBJ1-6
ASSQTGNSPLH
>-|TRBV11-2|TRBJ2-1
ASSLGERTEQF
>-|TRBV29-1|TRBJ1-4
SVVRDTKPATNEKLF
>-|TRBV5-1|TRBJ2-1
ASSLVALPGNNEQF
>-|TRBV10-2|TRBJ1-5
ASSEPYSGTVPFSNQPQH
>-|TRBV5-5|TRBJ2-7
ASSLELAGGFAPYEQY
>-|TRBV5-1|TRBJ1-1
ASSLDSGMNTEAF
>-|TRBV5-6|TRBJ2-1
ASSLSGGTGLAQF
>few|TRBV30|TRBJ2-5
AWSESGVWETQY
>-|TRBV7-9|TRBJ2-3
ASSPGLAGHTDTQY
>medium-sized|TRBV30|TRBJ2-3
ARGRGTDTQY
>-|TRBV7-8|TRBJ1-3
ASSALQGYSGNTIY
>-|TRBV29-1|TRBJ2-3
SVEKLAGDTQY
>once|TRBV6-5|TRBJ1-1
ASRYQRDSATEAF
>-|TRBV6-5|TRBJ2-7
ASSHHRVRYEQY
>-|TRBV29-1|TRBJ2-1
SGLREFSSYNEQF
>-|TRBV19|TRBJ2-6
ASNRGGGSGANVLT
>-|TRBV27|TRBJ1-1
ASRRQGASGLNTEAF
>-|TRBV14|TRBJ1-3
ASSLIMYGSGNTIY
>-|TRBV6-5|TRBJ2-7
ASSHRDPYEQY
>few|TRBV5-1|TRBJ2-7
ASSLAPTGGYYEQY
>-|TRBV2|TRBJ2-7
ASGDRRAYEQY
>-|TRBV5-4|TRBJ2-7
ASSPVGREGNEQY
>-|TRBV6-1|TRBJ2-5
ASSEATMVGTQY
>-|TRBV2|TRBJ2-7
ASSGTSGAYEQY
>-|TRBV30|TRBJ1-2
AWTTLRTASNYGYT
>once|TRBV27|TRBJ1-5
ASSSPSTGGGNQPQH
>-|TRBV11-2|TRBJ2-2
ASSLDPGSGELF
>-|TRBV5-3|TRBJ1-4
ARSTDRVANEKLF
>-|TRBV5-4|TRBJ2-1
ASSWTGSGNEQF
>-|TRBV2|TRBJ2-4
ASRRDRVDKNIQY
>-|TRBV12-5|TRBJ2-1
ASGSGQGFINEQF
>-|TRBV20-1|TRBJ1-2
SASTGDGYT
>-|TRBV24-1|TRBJ2-2
ATSPGTGNTGELF
>-|TRBV24-1|TRBJ1-2
ATSDGTASAGYT
>-|TRBV6-5|TRBJ2-7
ASSYSIGTGGYEQY
>-|TRBV2|TRBJ2-1
ASSDSNEQF
>-|TRBV29-1|TRBJ1-3
SVWTGASGNTIY
>-|TRBV4-1|TRBJ2-7
ASSPQVIAGGLGSEQY
>-|TRBV11-2|TRBJ2-7
ASSTRTRGEQY